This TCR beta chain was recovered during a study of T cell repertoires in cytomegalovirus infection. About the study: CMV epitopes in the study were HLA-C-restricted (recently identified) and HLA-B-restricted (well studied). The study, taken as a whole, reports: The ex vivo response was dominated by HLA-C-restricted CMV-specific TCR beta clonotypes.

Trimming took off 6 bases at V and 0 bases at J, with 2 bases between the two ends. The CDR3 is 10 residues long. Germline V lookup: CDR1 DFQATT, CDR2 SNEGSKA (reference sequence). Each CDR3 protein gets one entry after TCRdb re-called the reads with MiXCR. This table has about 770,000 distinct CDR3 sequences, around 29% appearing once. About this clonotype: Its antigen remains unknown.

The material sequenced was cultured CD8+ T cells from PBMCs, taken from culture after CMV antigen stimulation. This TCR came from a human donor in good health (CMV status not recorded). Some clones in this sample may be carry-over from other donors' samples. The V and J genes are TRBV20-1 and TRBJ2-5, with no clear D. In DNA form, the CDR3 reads TGCAGTGCGCACCAAGAGACCCAGTACTTC. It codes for CSAHQETQYF.